Listed here are 20 T cell receptor beta chains from one sample, sequenced in a study of cytomegalovirus exposure and HLA in healthy donors. It was with 60 Vbeta and 13 Jbeta primers that the PCR ran. TCRdb's copy holds only in-frame clones and misses some; the assay was immunoSEQ multiplex PCR. The repertoire holds more than 100,000 clones, with around 77% as singletons. Material for sequencing was PBMCs. All receptors derive from a woman aged 60-75 years in good health and CMV-seronegative.

Comment on this clone: Germline and junction disagree at one end, which may indicate a read error. V and J are TRBV4-2 and TRBJ2-3; 11 bases match TRBD2. CDR3 length equals 17 residues. The germline V gene encodes CDR1 LGHNA and CDR2 YNFKEQ. In nucleotides, the CDR3 is TGTGCCAGCGGCCAAGATCCCCCTACTAGCGGGAGAGGTACGCAGTATTTT. The encoded protein is CASGQDPPTSGRGTQYF.

The chain links TRBV15 to TRBJ2-1; TRBD2 agrees at 10 bases. The J segment lost 10 bases and the V segment lost 1 base, leaving 16 bases of the junction unmatched. Germline assignment: CDR1 LNHNV and CDR2 YYDKDF (reference sequence). The CDR3 length is 18 residues. The CDR3 DNA is TGTGCCACCAGCAGAGGCGGTGGAGCGGGGGGGCAGGTACACGAGCAGTTCTTC. As protein: CATSRGGGAGGQVHEQFF.

This clone has a single count. The chain links TRBV5-1 to TRBJ1-2; D uncertain. Trimming left V 2 bases short and J 0 bases short, with 5 bases between. The CDR3 is 13 residues long. Per the germline V gene, CDR1 is SGHRS and CDR2 is YFSETQ. In DNA, the CDR3 is TGCGCCAGCAGCTTCCAGACTAACTATGGCTACACCTTC. Translating gives CASSFQTNYGYTF.

A few counts support this clone. This sequence joins TRBV7-9 and TRBJ1-1, with D tentatively TRBD1 (6 bases). The V gene's germline CDR1 is SEHNR and CDR2 FQNEAQ (reference sequence). The ends were cut back, 5 bases at V and 3 bases at J, with 10 bases in the middle. The CDR3 is made up of 13 amino acids. This CDR3 reads CASSGGGDTEAFF. The CDR3 DNA reads TGTGCCAGCAGCGGAGGGGGGGACACTGAAGCTTTCTTT.

The CDR3 DNA reads TGTGCCAGCAGCTGGGGAGTCGCAACTAATGAAAAACTGTTTTTT. It is translated as CASSWGVATNEKLFF. The chain uses TRBV5-4 and TRBJ1-4, with D unresolved. Germline V gives CDR1 SGHNT, CDR2 YYREEE (reference sequence). The CDR3 consists of 15 residues. V dropped 3 bases and J dropped 0 bases, with 9 bases sitting between them.

V usage is TRBV6-1 and J usage is TRBJ1-5, with a possible D match to TRBD1 (5 bases). The CDR3 runs 14 residues. Germline assignment: CDR1 MNHNS and CDR2 SASEGT. Trimming took 9 bases from V and 3 from J, leaving 15 bases between them. The CDR3: CASGGRRPNQPQHF. The CDR3 DNA reads as TGTGCCAGTGGGGGGAGAAGACCCAATCAGCCCCAGCATTTT.

The V call is TRBV28, the J call TRBJ1-4, with 10 bases identical to TRBD1. The CDR3 has 12 residues. V dropped 3 bases and J dropped 11; count of bases not matched to a gene: 0. Germline-derived CDR1 and CDR2 are MDHEN and SYDVKM. CDR3 region: CASSLGQGKLFF. The CDR3 bases are TGTGCCAGCAGTTTGGGACAGGGGAAACTGTTTTTT.

This clone turned up a few times. The chain recombines TRBV11-3 with TRBJ2-2; D is possibly TRBD2 (6 bases). Deletions cut 1 base from V and 4 bases from J, with 10 bases between. CDR1 and CDR2 from the germline V gene are SGHNT and YENEEA. This CDR3 is built from 15 residues. CDR3 DNA sequence: TGTGCCAGCAGCTTAGCTTCCGGGAGCACCGGGGAGCTGTTTTTT. Its protein is CASSLASGSTGELFF.

The chain employs TRBV30 and TRBJ1-1, with D perhaps TRBD1 (6 bases). V lost 3 bases and J 1 base, leaving 24 bases between the germline ends. Germline V gene sequence: CDR1 GTSNPN, CDR2 SVGIG (reference sequence). The CDR3 consists of 18 residues. The CDR3 coding sequence is TGTGCCTGGAGCCTATTGTACGTGGTCGGGGGGCGGAACACTGAAGCTTTCTTT. Amino acid sequence: CAWSLLYVVGGRNTEAFF. Using reference TRBV30 and TRBJ1-1 for the parts outside the CDR3, the full variable domain is SQTIHQWPATLVQPVGSPLSLECTVEGTSNPNLYWYRQAAGRGLQLLFYSVGIGQISSEVPQNLSASRPQDRQFILSSKKLLLSDSGFYLCAWSLLYVVGGRNTEAFFGQGTRLTVV.

The chain combines TRBV28 with TRBJ2-3, with 7 bases matching TRBD1. CDR1 MDHEN and CDR2 SYDVKM come from the germline V gene. The CDR3 contains 15 residues. V shed 8 bases, J shed 2 bases, and the junction held 10 bases outside the gene matches. The CDR3 here is CASFPRDRHTDTQYF. The CDR3 bases are TGTGCCAGCTTCCCCCGGGACAGACACACAGATACGCAGTATTTT. The full variable domain, with the rest looked up from reference TRBV28 and TRBJ2-3, is DVKVTQSSRYLVKRTGEKVFLECVQDMDHENMFWYRQDPGLGLRLIYFSYDVKMKEKGDIPEGYSVSREKKERFSLILESASTNQTSMYLCASFPRDRHTDTQYFGPGTRLTVL.

The rearrangement joins TRBV9 to TRBJ2-2; tentative D call: TRBD1 (6 bases). Germline CDR1 and CDR2: SGDLS and YYNGEE. With 3 bases removed from V and 0 bases from J, the gap between germline ends came to 12 bases. The CDR3 is 16 residues long. The chain's CDR3 is CASSARGGSNTGELFF. The CDR3 region has the DNA TGTGCCAGCAGCGCCAGGGGTGGCTCGAACACCGGGGAGCTGTTTTTT. The whole variable domain, filled in from reference TRBV9 and TRBJ2-2, reads DSGVTQTPKHLITATGQRVTLRCSPRSGDLSVYWYQQSLDQGLQFLIQYYNGEERAKGNILERFSAQQFPDLHSELNLSSLELGDSALYFCASSARGGSNTGELFFGEGSRLTVL.

This chain uses TRBV7-3 with TRBJ1-6, with 11 bases fitting TRBD1. Germline V gene lookup returns CDR1 SGHTA and CDR2 FQGTGA. CDR3 length equals 15 residues. V was pared by 3 bases and J by 8 bases, with 3 bases of the junction left unmatched. Here the CDR3 DNA reads TGTGCCAGCAGCTTTGGACAGGGGGCTTATTCACCCCTCCACTTT. Translating it yields CASSFGQGAYSPLHF.

V usage is TRBV19 and J usage is TRBJ2-5, with TRBD2 identical over 7 bases. The CDR3 is 14 amino acids. Germline V lookup: CDR1 LNHDA, CDR2 SQIVND (reference sequence). V was clipped by 5 bases and J by 2 bases; unmatched bases: 5. CDR3 bases: TGTGCCAGTAGTCCCTGGGGGGGACAAGAGACCCAGTACTTC. Translation gives CASSPWGGQETQYF.

This clone occurred once. The chain uses TRBV19 and TRBJ1-2, with D perhaps TRBD1 (5 bases). The V gene lost 4 bases and the J gene lost 2 bases, with 8 bases spanning the gap. The CDR3 totals 13 residues. CDR1 and CDR2 from the germline V gene are LNHDA and SQIVND (reference sequence). CDR3 residues: CASSKDRNYGYTF. For the CDR3, the DNA is TGTGCCAGTAGTAAAGACAGAAACTATGGCTACACCTTC.

V is TRBV9 and J is TRBJ2-1; tentative D call: TRBD2 (6 bases). CDR1 SGDLS and CDR2 YYNGEE come from the germline V gene. V shed 4 bases and J shed 4 bases, with 12 bases lying between them. The CDR3 spans 14 residues. In nucleotides, the CDR3 is TGTGCCAGCAGCACAAACGGAGGGTACAATGAGCAGTTCTTC. This gives the protein CASSTNGGYNEQFF.

V gene TRBV5-1 combines with J gene TRBJ2-1, with 11 bases fitting TRBD2. Germline V gene lookup returns CDR1 SGHRS and CDR2 YFSETQ. The CDR3 has 15 residues. With 4 bases clipped from V and 3 bases from J, the junction kept 3 bases outside the gene matches. CDR3 protein: CASSVAGGSYNEQFF. DNA for the CDR3: TGCGCCAGCAGCGTAGCGGGAGGGAGCTACAATGAGCAGTTCTTC.

The chain combines TRBV7-8 with TRBJ2-7; 7 bases align to TRBD1. Germline assignment: CDR1 SGHVS and CDR2 FQNEAQ. Unmatched junction bases numbered 6, after V lost 2 bases and J lost 2 bases. CDR3 size: 15 residues. Here the CDR3 DNA reads TGTGCCAGCAGCTTATACGAGACAGGGACCTACGAGCAGTACTTC. It encodes CASSLYETGTYEQYF. Full variable domain (outside the CDR3, taken from reference TRBV7-8 and TRBJ2-7): GAGVSQSPRYKVAKRGQDVALRCDPISGHVSLFWYQQALGQGPEFLTYFQNEAQLDKSGLPSDRFFAERPEGSVSTLKIQRTQQEDSAVYLCASSLYETGTYEQYFGPGTRLTVT.

The chain is built from TRBV10-2 and TRBJ2-5; TRBD2 matches at 9 bases. The CDR3 spans 15 residues. The ends lost 2 bases at V and 5 bases at J; junction bases unmatched: 6. Germline CDR1 is WSHSY and CDR2 is SAAADI. CDR3 loop: CASSEVAGAGETQYF. CDR3 bases: TGCGCCAGCAGTGAGGTAGCGGGGGCCGGGGAGACCCAGTACTTC.

The genes are TRBV30 and TRBJ1-3, with TRBD1 matching 7 bases. Germline-derived CDR1 and CDR2 are GTSNPN and SVGIG (reference sequence). CDR3 length equals 13 residues. Trimming at V came to 8 bases and at J to 0 bases, leaving 4 bases not matched to a gene. The CDR3 is CATTGSSGNTIYF. Written as DNA, the CDR3 is TGTGCCACGACAGGGAGCTCTGGAAACACCATATATTTT.

The chain combines TRBV10-1 with TRBJ2-1, with a weak D call TRBD2 (6 bases). The V end was cut by 4 bases, the J end by 15 bases, with 16 bases between. The CDR3 is 12 residues long. Germline values: CDR1 WNHNN, CDR2 SYGVQD (reference sequence). The CDR3 region is CASSAAGTAPFF. The CDR3 coding sequence is TGCGCCAGCAGTGCCGCCGGGACTGCCCCGTTCTTC.